This TCR beta chain was identified during a study of T cell responses to AZD1222 COVID-19 vaccine. Notes on the study in general: With two AZD1222 doses given, Spike-specific TCR breadth and depth both rose.

Here immunoSEQ multiplex PCR was the method, and the copy in TCRdb shows in-frame clones only, minus some. The data hold 85,000 to 100,000 clones, with roughly 89% observed a single time. A remark on this clone: The target antigen is unknown.

Sequenced here: peripheral blood, sampled 28 days after the second AZD1222 dose. The TCR sequence derives from an adult who received the AZD1222 COVID-19 vaccine.

CDR3 region: CSVIPHLGQGFYNEQFF. DNA of the CDR3: TGCAGCGTTATTCCCCACCTGGGACAGGGCTTCTACAATGAGCAGTTCTTC. The chain employs TRBV29-1 and TRBJ2-1; TRBD1 agrees at 9 bases. The CDR3 loop spans 17 amino acids. Germline CDR1 and CDR2: SQVTM and ANQGSEA. The V segment lost 5 bases and the J segment 3 bases; nucleotides outside the gene matches: 14.